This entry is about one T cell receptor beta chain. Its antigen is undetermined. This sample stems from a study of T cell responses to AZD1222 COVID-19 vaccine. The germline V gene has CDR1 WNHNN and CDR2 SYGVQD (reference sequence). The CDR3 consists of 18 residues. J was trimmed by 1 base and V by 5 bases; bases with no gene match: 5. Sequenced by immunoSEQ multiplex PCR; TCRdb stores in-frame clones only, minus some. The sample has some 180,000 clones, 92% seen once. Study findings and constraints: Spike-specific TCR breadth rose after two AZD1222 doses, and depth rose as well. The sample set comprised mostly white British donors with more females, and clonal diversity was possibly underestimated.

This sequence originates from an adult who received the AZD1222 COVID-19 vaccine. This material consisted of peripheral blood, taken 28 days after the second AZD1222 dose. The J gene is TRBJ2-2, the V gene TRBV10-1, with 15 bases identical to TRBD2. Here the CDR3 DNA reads TGCGCCAGCAGTCTAGCGGGACTAGCGGGAGGGAACACCGGGGAGCTGTTTTTT. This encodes CASSLAGLAGGNTGELFF.